One and the same sample provided the 19 T cell receptor beta chains below, sequenced in a study of blood T cell repertoires in COVID-19. The assay was immunoSEQ multiplex PCR, and TCRdb's table has in-frame clones only and misses some. Among around 20,000 clones listed, around 87% were seen once. The sequencing input was peripheral blood. The origin of the receptors is a human donor in a cohort sampled during active COVID-19.

This clone was seen only once. The chain carries TRBV28 and TRBJ2-5; D gene uncertain. CDR1 is MDHEN and CDR2 is SYDVKM in the germline V gene. The CDR3 spans 13 residues. V was pared by 3 bases and J by 4 bases, with 9 bases between. CDR3 amino acids: CASSLVSTETQYF. In DNA form, the CDR3 reads TGTGCCAGCAGTTTGGTTAGCACAGAGACCCAGTACTTC.

The V gene is TRBV6-2 or TRBV6-3, the J gene TRBJ2-7, with TRBD2 matching over 10 bases. The CDR3 totals 17 residues. Germline CDR1 MNHEY, CDR2 SVGEGT. J gave up 1 base and V 5 bases, and 11 bases lay outside the gene matches. CDR3 coding DNA: TGTGCCAGCAGTCCCCTCGCGGTAGCGGGGGGTTCCTACGAGCAGTACTTC. It is translated as CASSPLAVAGGSYEQYF.

As DNA, the CDR3 is TGTGCCAGCAGTCCATCATCGGGTAGTGGCAATCAGCCCCAGCATTTT. Its translation: CASSPSSGSGNQPQHF. V gene TRBV28 combines with J gene TRBJ1-5; D is ambiguous. This CDR3 comprises 16 residues. The V end lost 5 bases, the J end lost 2 bases, and 16 bases lay between the germline ends. Germline loops: CDR1 MDHEN, CDR2 SYDVKM.

The chain couples TRBV6-6 to TRBJ1-2; 7 bases are a match to TRBD1. The CDR3 length is 14 residues. Germline CDR1 and CDR2: MNHNY and SVGAGI (reference sequence). V lost 4 bases, J lost 2 bases, and 4 bases stayed unmatched. CDR3 residues: CASSSRGQNYGYTF. DNA of the CDR3: TGTGCCAGCAGTTCTCGGGGACAGAACTATGGCTACACCTTC.

The chain combines TRBV7-2 with TRBJ2-3; no firm D call. The CDR3 loop spans 12 amino acids. V dropped 5 bases and J dropped 4 bases, with 7 bases sitting between them. The V gene's germline CDR1 is SGHTA and CDR2 FQGNSA. CDR3 protein: CASSPTADTQYF. The CDR3 DNA reads as TGTGCCAGCAGCCCAACGGCAGATACGCAGTATTTT.

The chain joins TRBV6-5 to TRBJ2-1, with D tentatively TRBD1 (7 bases). This CDR3 comprises 15 residues. The ends were cut back, 5 bases at V and 1 base at J, with 12 bases in the middle. In germline, CDR1 is MNHEY, CDR2 SVGAGI. The CDR3 here is CASSRGRGSYNEQFF. In DNA form, the CDR3 reads TGTGCCAGCAGTAGGGGGCGGGGTTCCTACAATGAGCAGTTCTTC.

A word on this clone: At the DNA level, this CDR3 is encoded by other sequences in the same sample as well. The chain combines TRBV6-5 with TRBJ1-5; 9 bases are shared with TRBD1. The CDR3 consists of 15 residues. Trimming took 5 bases from V and 0 from J; bases not matched to a gene: 2. Germline V gene lookup returns CDR1 MNHEY and CDR2 SVGAGI. The CDR3 sequence: CASSRTGDSNQPQHF. CDR3 in DNA: TGTGCCAGCAGTCGGACAGGGGATAGCAATCAGCCCCAGCATTTT.

The J gene is TRBJ2-1, the V gene TRBV24-1; D is uncertain. In germline, CDR1 is KGHDR, CDR2 SFDVKD. The CDR3 sequence is 12 residues long. Trimming stripped 4 bases from V and 6 bases from J, with 6 bases between. CDR3 sequence: CATSERSNEQFF. The CDR3 DNA follows: TGTGCCACCAGTGAGCGTAGCAATGAGCAGTTCTTC.

V is TRBV9 and J is TRBJ1-2; no firm D call. Trimming took off 0 bases at V and 1 base at J, with 10 bases between the two ends. The CDR3 length is 15 residues. Germline V gene sequence: CDR1 SGDLS, CDR2 YYNGEE. The CDR3 spells CASSVEPGINYGYTF. The DNA of the CDR3 is TGTGCCAGCAGCGTAGAGCCAGGCATTAACTATGGCTACACCTTC.

V and J are TRBV11-2 and TRBJ1-5; possibly TRBD1 for D (5 bases). With 5 bases removed from V and 6 bases from J, the gap between germline ends came to 14 bases. Germline V CDR1 and CDR2: SGHAT, FQNNGV. CDR3 size: 14 residues. As DNA, the CDR3 is TGTGCCAGCAGCCGCGGTGGGGGGGGTCAGCCCCAGCATTTT. Residues: CASSRGGGGQPQHF.

In its sample, this clone was seen a few times. V gene TRBV7-9 combines with J gene TRBJ1-1; D possibly corresponds to TRBD1 (5 bases). There are 16 residues in the CDR3. Germline assignment: CDR1 SEHNR and CDR2 FQNEAQ (reference sequence). V lost 6 bases and J 6 bases, leaving 23 bases between the germline ends. CDR3 loop: CASSTPRGTHEPEAFF. The CDR3 DNA follows: TGTGCCAGCAGTACCCCTCGGGGGACTCACGAGCCTGAAGCTTTCTTT.

The CDR3 bases are TGTGCCAGCAGCTCAGCGCAGACAGGGTACACCGGGGAGCTGTTTTTT. Its protein product is CASSSAQTGYTGELFF. This chain joins TRBV28 and TRBJ2-2; 7 nucleotides align to TRBD1. From germline, CDR1 is MDHEN and CDR2 SYDVKM. The CDR3 totals 16 residues. V was clipped by 6 bases and J by 3 bases; unmatched bases: 10.

V and J are TRBV7-2 and TRBJ2-2; 11 bases line up with TRBD1. The CDR3 has 18 residues. Trimming removed 6 bases from V and 5 bases from J; junction bases left unmatched: 14. CDR1 and CDR2 (germline): SGHTA, FQGNSA. DNA for the CDR3: TGTGCCAGCAGTCCAAGACCCGGGACAGGGGGACGGACCGGGGAGCTGTTTTTT. This translates into CASSPRPGTGGRTGELFF.

The table lists this clone with a few counts. This chain links TRBV4-1 with TRBJ2-7; D gene ambiguous. Germline CDR1 is MGHRA and CDR2 is YSYEKL. The CDR3 is 16 amino acids. The V gene lost 0 bases and the J gene lost 2 bases, with 14 bases spanning the gap. DNA of the CDR3: TGCGCCAGCAGCCAAGAGTTGAATCGAGTTCCCTACGAGCAGTACTTC. Residues: CASSQELNRVPYEQYF.

The chain joins TRBV11-2 to TRBJ1-3; TRBD1 might be the D (5 bases). V was shortened by 5 bases and J by 2 bases, with 16 bases between the two germline ends. This CDR3 has 16 amino acids. Per the germline V gene, CDR1 is SGHAT and CDR2 is FQNNGV. The CDR3 spells CASSLTRPGTGNTIYF. The CDR3, as DNA: TGTGCCAGCAGCCTAACCCGGCCAGGGACTGGAAACACCATATATTTT. The full variable domain, its missing parts supplied by reference TRBV11-2 and TRBJ1-3, is EAGVAQSPRYKIIEKRQSVAFWCNPISGHATLYWYQQILGQGPKLLIQFQNNGVVDDSQLPKDRFSAERLKGVDSTLKIQPAKLEDSAVYLCASSLTRPGTGNTIYFGEGSWLTVV.

The chain carries TRBV7-2 and TRBJ2-5; the D gene is possibly TRBD2 (7 bases). The germline gives CDR1 SGHTA, CDR2 FQGNSA. Trimming pared 2 bases from V and 5 bases from J, leaving 18 bases between. The CDR3 is made up of 16 amino acids. The CDR3 reads CASSLNAGARGETQYF. The CDR3 DNA follows: TGTGCCAGCAGCTTAAATGCGGGGGCGAGGGGGGAGACCCAGTACTTC.

The chain joins TRBV19 to TRBJ2-1; tentatively, D is TRBD1 (5 bases). The germline V gene encodes CDR1 LNHDA and CDR2 SQIVND (reference sequence). The CDR3 consists of 12 residues. Trimming left V 2 bases short and J 9 bases short, with 8 bases between. The DNA for the CDR3 is TGTGCCAGTAGTATACAGGGCTTTGAGCAGTTCTTC. Amino acids: CASSIQGFEQFF.

The rearrangement uses TRBV19 and TRBJ2-1; D may be TRBD2 (7 bases). CDR1 and CDR2 (germline): LNHDA, SQIVND (reference sequence). CDR3 length: 14 amino acids. V lost 5 bases, J lost 10 bases, and 18 bases lay in between. The CDR3 nucleotides read TGTGCCAGTAGTCCGGGGGGCGCCAGCAGCGAGCAGTTCTTC. Translation gives CASSPGGASSEQFF.

V and J are TRBV6-6 and TRBJ1-2, with 9 bases lining up with TRBD1. The length of the CDR3 is 13 residues. Germline V gene sequence: CDR1 MNHNY, CDR2 SVGAGI (reference sequence). Trimming at V came to 6 bases and at J to 8 bases, leaving 7 bases not matched to a gene. The CDR3 DNA reads as TGTGCCAGCAGCTCCACAGGGGGCGGGGGCTACACCTTC. Its protein product is CASSSTGGGGYTF.